This is a list of T cell receptor beta chains from one sample in a study of blood T cells in healthy people across ages. TCRdb itself ran the 5' RACE reads through MiXCR, one entry per CDR3 protein. The sample lists 650,000 to 800,000 distinct CDR3 sequences, around 43% occurring once. Sample: blood. The source of these receptors is a man aged 55 to 69 in good health. Each CDR3 is given with its conserved first and last residue. Each record gives: clone size, J gene, V gene, D gene, CDR3 protein, CDR3 DNA. D genes are given only for firm matches. The size entry is marked missing in some rows and otherwise reads once, few, many or a size class.

>.|TRBJ1-2|TRBV4-3|.
CASSQSPGLDNYGYTF
TGCGCCAGCAGCCAGAGCCCGGGGCTAGACAACTATGGCTACACCTTC
>.|TRBJ2-7|TRBV3-1|.
CASSHAFASGTTVYEQYF
TGTGCCAGCAGCCATGCGTTCGCTTCCGGGACAACCGTCTACGAGCAGTACTTC
>.|TRBJ2-5|TRBV9|.
CASSVSGFQETQYF
TGTGCCAGCAGCGTGTCCGGGTTCCAAGAGACCCAGTACTTC
>.|TRBJ2-7|TRBV4-3|.
CASSQEGGYTYEQYF
TGCGCCAGCAGCCAAGAGGGGGGCTACACCTACGAGCAGTACTTC
>few|TRBJ2-2|TRBV11-2|.
CASSLDPGPLGTGELFF
TGTGCCAGCAGCTTAGATCCTGGCCCCCTGGGTACCGGGGAGCTGTTTTTT
>.|TRBJ2-4|TRBV11-2|.
CASSPFATAKNIQYF
TGTGCCAGCAGCCCTTTTGCGACAGCCAAAAACATTCAGTACTTC
>.|TRBJ2-6|TRBV20-1|TRBD1
CSARPLQGAPGANVLTF
TGCAGTGCTAGACCTCTACAGGGGGCGCCTGGGGCCAACGTCCTGACTTTC
>.|TRBJ2-7|TRBV28|.
CASSLPRGTSYEQYF
TGTGCCAGCAGTTTACCCCGCGGTACTTCCTACGAGCAGTACTTC
>.|TRBJ1-5|TRBV20-1|.
CSARPQGSHPQHF
TGCAGTGCTAGACCTCAGGGGAGTCACCCCCAGCATTTT
>.|TRBJ2-2|TRBV24-1|TRBD2
CATSDLAGSGELFF
TGTGCCACCAGTGATCTAGCGGGGTCCGGGGAGCTGTTTTTT
>.|TRBJ1-4|TRBV20-1|.
CSAMSPGVEKLFF
TGCAGTGCTATGTCCCCGGGAGTTGAAAAACTGTTTTTT
>few|TRBJ1-2|TRBV13|.
CASSSGDASYGYTF
TGTGCCAGCAGCTCCGGGGACGCTAGCTATGGCTACACCTTC
>.|TRBJ2-7|TRBV3-1|.
CASSQIAGTYEQYF
TGTGCCAGCAGCCAAATTGCGGGGACCTACGAGCAGTACTTC
>.|TRBJ2-7|TRBV7-2|TRBD2
CASSLMWGSGEYEQYF
TGTGCCAGCAGTCTGATGTGGGGTAGCGGGGAGTACGAGCAGTACTTC
>.|TRBJ2-7|TRBV7-3|.
CASSLTPSLADEQYF
TGTGCCAGCAGCTTAACCCCCAGTTTGGCGGACGAGCAGTACTTC
>few|TRBJ1-1|TRBV5-6|.
CASSLDSQFEAFF
TGTGCCAGCAGCTTGGACAGCCAGTTTGAAGCTTTCTTT
>few|TRBJ1-2|TRBV20-1|.
CSAPPLTGFGYGYTF
TGCAGTGCTCCCCCCTTGACAGGCTTTGGCTATGGCTACACCTTC
>.|TRBJ2-5|TRBV27|.
CASSFGEQETQYF
TGTGCCAGCAGTTTCGGGGAACAAGAGACCCAGTACTTC
>few|TRBJ2-3|TRBV4-3|.
CASSRNRGGDTQYF
TGCGCCAGCAGCCGGAACAGGGGGGGGGATACGCAGTATTTT
>.|TRBJ1-1|TRBV12-3/TRBV12-4|TRBD1
CASTGTGVSVAFF
TGTGCCAGCACCGGGACAGGTGTTAGTGTGGCTTTCTTT
>.|TRBJ1-4|TRBV4-1|.
CASSQDTQKENEKLFF
TGCGCCAGCAGCCAAGATACCCAAAAAGAAAATGAAAAACTGTTTTTT
>few|TRBJ2-5|TRBV20-1|.
CSARVIGFQETQYF
TGCAGTGCTAGAGTAATTGGTTTCCAAGAGACCCAGTACTTC
>.|TRBJ1-2|TRBV6-1|.
CASLAGGGVLRANYGYTF
TGTGCCTCCCTAGCGGGGGGCGGCGTTTTAAGGGCTAACTATGGCTACACCTTC
>once|TRBJ2-1|TRBV7-3|TRBD2
CASSLTGGAGNEQFF
TGTGCCAGCAGCTTAACCGGGGGGGCGGGGAATGAGCAGTTCTTC
>few|TRBJ2-1|TRBV7-2|TRBD2
CASNVLGGGANEQFF
TGTGCCAGCAACGTCCTGGGCGGGGGGGCTAATGAGCAGTTCTTC